What follows describes a single TCR beta chain. The antigen remains undetermined. This sample is drawn from a study of response to subunit inactivated influenza vaccine. Study-wide findings and caveats: It was the authors' suggestion that each seasonal influenza vaccination recruits few new T cells.

CDR3 length: 13 residues. J lost 0 bases, V lost 7 bases, and 4 bases had no gene match. Germline V lookup: CDR1 DFQATT, CDR2 SNEGSKA (reference sequence). TCRdb re-called the RT-PCR reads through MiXCR, storing one row per CDR3 protein. The table records 550,000 to 800,000 distinct CDR3 sequences, approximately 14% of them present only once. The V and J genes are TRBV20-1 and TRBJ2-7; TRBD1 matches at 9 bases. The receptor comes from a man in his forties or fifties who received an inactivated influenza vaccine. This material consisted of PBMCs from blood, taken 14 to 15 days before vaccination. In DNA, the CDR3 is TGCAGTGTTCCGGGACAGGGCTCCTACGAGCAGTACTTC. It codes for CSVPGQGSYEQYF.